This entry lists 19 T cell receptor beta chains sequenced from one sample in a study of T cell responses to AZD1222 COVID-19 vaccine. Only in-frame clones appear in the TCRdb table, and some are missing; sequencing was by immunoSEQ multiplex PCR. The sample consists of some 80,000 clones, 70% to 90% of them appearing once. Specimen: peripheral blood, collected on day 0 of AZD1222 vaccination. The receptors were gathered from an adult in good health.

The chain joins TRBV27 to TRBJ1-5, with a weak D call TRBD1 (5 bases). V lost 5 bases to trimming and J lost 11 bases, with 16 bases between them. From germline, CDR1 is MNHEY and CDR2 SMNVEV (reference sequence). This CDR3 contains 13 residues. CDR3 in amino acids: CASSQEPRGAQHF. CDR3 DNA sequence: TGTGCCAGCAGTCAGGAACCTCGGGGGGCCCAGCATTTT.

The chain employs TRBV19 and TRBJ1-4; TRBD1 aligns across 11 bases. The CDR3 is 16 residues long. Germline V lookup: CDR1 LNHDA, CDR2 SQIVND (reference sequence). J was trimmed by 7 bases and V by 9 bases; bases with no gene match: 13. DNA for the CDR3: TGTGCCAGCGGGCCCGGGACAGGGGGGTTTGGTGAAAAACTGTTTTTT. Its translation is CASGPGTGGFGEKLFF. The whole variable domain, remainder taken from reference TRBV19 and TRBJ1-4, is DGGITQSPKYLFRKEGQNVTLSCEQNLNHDAMYWYRQDPGQGLRLIYYSQIVNDFQKGDIAEGYSVSREKKESFPLTVTSAQKNPTAFYLCASGPGTGGFGEKLFFGSGTQLSVL.

The gene calls are TRBV28 and TRBJ1-5; D is unresolved. Trimming removed 5 bases from V and 3 bases from J, with 8 bases in between. This CDR3 region has 13 residues. Germline V lookup: CDR1 MDHEN, CDR2 SYDVKM. CDR3 coding DNA: TGTGCCAGCAGTGAGCCGTACAATCAGCCCCAGCATTTT. Its protein product is CASSEPYNQPQHF. The whole variable domain, filled in from reference TRBV28 and TRBJ1-5, reads DVKVTQSSRYLVKRTGEKVFLECVQDMDHENMFWYRQDPGLGLRLIYFSYDVKMKEKGDIPEGYSVSREKKERFSLILESASTNQTSMYLCASSEPYNQPQHFGDGTRLSIL.

The CDR3 reads CASRLTEYSNQPQHF. In DNA, the CDR3 is TGTGCCAGTAGGTTGACGGAATATAGCAATCAGCCCCAGCATTTT. The rearrangement joins TRBV19 to TRBJ1-5; D not resolved. V lost 6 bases to trimming and J lost 0 bases, with 12 bases between them. The V gene's germline CDR1 is LNHDA and CDR2 SQIVND (reference sequence). This CDR3 contains 15 residues. The whole variable domain, filled in from reference TRBV19 and TRBJ1-5, reads DGGITQSPKYLFRKEGQNVTLSCEQNLNHDAMYWYRQDPGQGLRLIYYSQIVNDFQKGDIAEGYSVSREKKESFPLTVTSAQKNPTAFYLCASRLTEYSNQPQHFGDGTRLSIL.

The chain joins TRBV19 to TRBJ1-4; TRBD1 matches at 7 bases. The CDR3 sequence is 13 residues long. V was pared by 5 bases and J by 7 bases, with 4 bases of the junction left unmatched. The germline CDR1 and CDR2 sequences are LNHDA and SQIVND (reference sequence). CDR3 DNA sequence: TGTGCCAGTAGTCCGGGACAGACTGAAAAACTGTTTTTT. This codes for CASSPGQTEKLFF.

This clone showed up just a few times. The chain recombines TRBV7-6 with TRBJ1-5; D unclear. The germline V gene encodes CDR1 SGHVS and CDR2 FNYEAQ. Deletions cut 0 bases from V and 5 bases from J, with 5 bases between. This CDR3 spans 13 amino acids. In DNA form, the CDR3 reads TGTGCCAGCAGCTTAGCGCTGGATCAGCCCCAGCATTTT. Protein: CASSLALDQPQHF.

The chain carries TRBV3-1 (or the pseudogene TRBV3-2) and TRBJ2-1; 8 nucleotides match TRBD2. Germline-derived CDR1 and CDR2 are LGHDT and YNNKEL (reference sequence). The junction had 20 bases not matched to a gene; V was cut back by 4 bases and J by 6 bases. The CDR3 has 19 residues. CDR3 nucleotide sequence: TGTGCCAGCAGCCTCTACGGCCGGGGGGGCGAGTATGGACCCAATGAGCAGTTCTTC. Its protein is CASSLYGRGGEYGPNEQFF.

This clone has just a few counts. This chain joins TRBV6-2 or TRBV6-3 and TRBJ2-2; no clear D gene. Germline V CDR1 and CDR2: MNHEY, SVGEGT. V lost 5 bases to trimming and J lost 5 bases, with 12 bases between them. CDR3 length: 14 amino acids. The CDR3 DNA sequence: TGTGCCAGCAGTCTACGACATGAGACCGGGGAGCTGTTTTTT. Translated: CASSLRHETGELFF.

The chain employs TRBV6-5 and TRBJ2-7; 7 bases line up with TRBD1. Germline values: CDR1 MNHEY, CDR2 SVGAGI. The junction had 6 bases not matched to a gene; V was cut back by 3 bases and J by 4 bases. CDR3 length: 14 residues. CDR3 residues: CASSYDRDRYEQYF. CDR3 coding DNA: TGTGCCAGCAGTTATGACAGGGATCGTTACGAGCAGTACTTC.

The table lists this clone with a count of one. The rearrangement uses TRBV21-1 and TRBJ1-5; the table's TRBD1 call for D was not verified on the DNA. TRBV21-1 is annotated as a pseudogene. This CDR3 is built from 16 residues. The CDR3: CASDPNPGQRIQPQHF. The CDR3 DNA sequence: TGTGCCAGCGATCCTAATCCGGGACAAAGGATTCAGCCCCAGCATTTT.

This chain's CDR3 is CASSLGTVIHGYTF. The CDR3 region has the DNA TGTGCCAGCAGTTTAGGGACAGTAATACATGGCTACACCTTC. The chain carries TRBV28 and TRBJ1-2, with 7 bases identical to TRBD1. V trimming: 2 bases; J trimming: 6 bases; junction bases outside the gene matches: 6. The germline V gene encodes CDR1 MDHEN and CDR2 SYDVKM. This CDR3 has 14 residues.

V is TRBV25-1 and J is TRBJ2-7; 8 nucleotides align to TRBD1. Trimming took 6 bases from V and 6 from J; bases not matched to a gene: 7. Germline values: CDR1 MGHDK, CDR2 SYGVNS. There are 13 residues in the CDR3. CDR3 loop: CASRIPGGGEQYF. CDR3 bases: TGTGCCAGCAGAATTCCAGGGGGCGGCGAGCAGTACTTC.

The rearrangement joins TRBV4-2 to TRBJ2-1, with TRBD2 matching 7 bases. J gave up 6 bases and V 3 bases, and 2 bases lay outside the gene matches. Germline V gives CDR1 LGHNA, CDR2 YNFKEQ. The CDR3 loop spans 13 amino acids. For the CDR3, the DNA is TGTGCCAGCAGCCACGGGGAGGGCAATGAGCAGTTCTTC. Its protein product is CASSHGEGNEQFF.

DNA for the CDR3: TGTGCCAGTTCGACTCACGGGCAGGGGGCAATATCTGAAGCTTTCTTT. This gives the protein CASSTHGQGAISEAFF. The chain is built from TRBV3-1 (or the pseudogene TRBV3-2) and TRBJ1-1, with 8 bases fitting TRBD1. Per germline, CDR1 LGHDT and CDR2 YNNKEL (reference sequence). CDR3 length: 16 residues. V was pared by 9 bases and J by 6 bases, with 18 bases of the junction left unmatched.

The genes are TRBV29-1 and TRBJ2-7, with D hard to call. V was shortened by 7 bases and J by 0 bases, with 10 bases between the two germline ends. Germline values: CDR1 SQVTM, CDR2 ANQGSEA. The CDR3 consists of 12 residues. CDR3: CSATWDSYEQYF. The CDR3 bases are TGCAGCGCAACCTGGGACTCCTACGAGCAGTACTTC.

The J gene is TRBJ1-1, the V gene TRBV2, with a possible D match to TRBD1 (6 bases). The CDR3 totals 18 residues. Germline CDR1 is SNHLY and CDR2 is FYNNEI. Trimming removed 8 bases at V and 4 bases at J, with 29 bases between. The CDR3 spells CASQLFEVAAGAGTEAFF. In DNA form, the CDR3 reads TGTGCCAGCCAGCTCTTCGAAGTCGCCGCAGGGGCGGGCACTGAAGCTTTCTTT.

The rearrangement joins TRBV6-6 to TRBJ1-1; 9 nucleotides line up with TRBD1. Looked up from germline, CDR1 is MNHNY and CDR2 is SVGAGI (reference sequence). CDR3 length equals 14 residues. Trimming cost V 6 bases and J 1 base; bases outside gene matches: 3. The CDR3 region is CASRDRGGNTEAFF. In DNA, the CDR3 is TGTGCCAGCAGGGACAGGGGAGGGAACACTGAAGCTTTCTTT.

The CDR3: CASSRVGNSPLHF. The DNA of the CDR3 is TGTGCCAGCAGCCGGGTGGGTAATTCACCCCTCCACTTT. V is TRBV3-1 (or the pseudogene TRBV3-2) and J is TRBJ1-6; unclear D gene. This CDR3 contains 13 residues. CDR1 is LGHDT and CDR2 is YNNKEL in the germline V gene (reference sequence). Trimming pared 4 bases from V and 6 bases from J, leaving 7 bases between.

This chain connects TRBV6-2 or TRBV6-3 to TRBJ2-1; D possibly corresponds to TRBD1 (7 bases). V was cut by 2 bases and J by 4 bases, with 9 bases left in between. CDR1 and CDR2 (germline): MNHEY, SVGEGT. The CDR3 extends over 14 amino acids. CDR3 sequence reads: CASSYPGGYNEQFF. As DNA, the CDR3 is TGTGCCAGCAGTTACCCAGGGGGGTACAATGAGCAGTTCTTC.